The 9 T cell receptor beta chains reported below all come from one sample, sequenced in a study of control samples from healthy donors and cancer patients. Using immunoSEQ multiplex PCR, the repertoire was profiled, and TCRdb retains in-frame clones only, with some absent. The sample has about 170,000 clones; more than 85% are singletons. The sequenced material came from blood. The receptors derive from a woman aged 40 to 50 in good health.

The chain is built from TRBV7-2 and TRBJ1-1; D not resolved. CDR3 length equals 13 residues. Germline V gene data show CDR1 as SGHTA and CDR2 as FQGNSA. V lost 8 bases and J 6 bases, leaving 16 bases between the germline ends. The CDR3 sequence: CASREDPGAEAFF. The CDR3, as DNA: TGTGCCAGCCGGGAGGACCCTGGTGCTGAAGCTTTCTTT.

A note on this clone: Distinct nucleotide sequences in the sample also encode this CDR3. The rearrangement uses TRBV2 and TRBJ2-3; 8 bases line up with TRBD2. Germline V lookup: CDR1 SNHLY, CDR2 FYNNEI. With V trimmed by 5 bases and J by 0 bases, 7 bases remained unmatched. The CDR3 contains 16 residues. In DNA, the CDR3 is TGTGCCAGCAGTCCAAGACTAGCGTCTAGCACAGATACGCAGTATTTT. Amino acids: CASSPRLASSTDTQYF.

J is TRBJ1-2 and V is TRBV25-1; TRBD1 aligns across 10 bases. Germline trimming cut 6 bases from V and 7 bases from J; bases unmatched to any gene: 8. The germline V gene has CDR1 MGHDK and CDR2 SYGVNS. This CDR3 contains 14 residues. The CDR3 region is CASRQTGGVFGYTF. The CDR3 DNA follows: TGTGCCAGCAGGCAGACAGGGGGCGTCTTTGGCTACACCTTC.

The chain joins TRBV5-1 to TRBJ1-1, with TRBD1 as a possible D gene (5 bases). This CDR3 contains 13 residues. V was clipped by 0 bases and J by 11 bases, with 14 bases between them. CDR1 is SGHRS and CDR2 is YFSETQ in the germline V gene. The CDR3 region is CASSLGSAGWAFF. The CDR3 coding sequence is TGCGCCAGCAGCTTGGGGTCTGCAGGGTGGGCTTTCTTT.

Worth noting for this clone: This sample also contains other DNA sequences that code for the same CDR3. This chain uses TRBV19 with TRBJ1-1; TRBD1 matches 7 bases. The junction had 5 bases not matched to a gene; V was cut back by 5 bases and J by 2 bases. This CDR3 has 14 residues. CDR1 and CDR2 (germline): LNHDA, SQIVND (reference sequence). CDR3 protein: CASSRGQRNTEAFF. CDR3 sequence (DNA): TGTGCCAGTAGTCGGGGACAGAGAAACACTGAAGCTTTCTTT.

A single count supports this clone. The chain uses TRBV5-1 and TRBJ2-5, with 7 bases matching TRBD2. The CDR3 extends over 15 amino acids. Germline trimming cut 6 bases from V and 2 bases from J; bases unmatched to any gene: 10. Germline CDR1 SGHRS, CDR2 YFSETQ. The chain's CDR3 is CASNPGGVLQETQYF. In nucleotides, the CDR3 is TGCGCCAGCAACCCTGGGGGGGTACTTCAAGAGACCCAGTACTTC.

The V gene is TRBV15, the J gene TRBJ1-1, with D unresolved. V gave up 0 bases and J gave up 5 bases, with 10 bases separating them. The CDR3 is made up of 14 amino acids. Looked up from germline, CDR1 is LNHNV and CDR2 is YYDKDF (reference sequence). The CDR3 region has the DNA TGTGCCACCAGCAGAGATCCGGTTGGAACTGAAGCTTTCTTT. The encoded protein is CATSRDPVGTEAFF. Supplemented by reference TRBV15 and TRBJ1-1, the full variable domain reads DAMVIQNPRYQVTQFGKPVTLSCSQTLNHNVMYWYQQKSSQAPKLLFHYYDKDFNNEADTPDNFQSRRPNTSFCFLDIRSPGLGDTAMYLCATSRDPVGTEAFFGQGTRLTVV.

The chain combines TRBV7-9 with TRBJ1-1; D possibly corresponds to TRBD1 (5 bases). The CDR3 is made up of 15 amino acids. Germline CDR1 is SEHNR and CDR2 is FQNEAQ (reference sequence). V shed 5 bases and J shed 4 bases, with 17 bases lying between them. This CDR3 reads CASSTPTAGGTEAFF. The CDR3, as DNA: TGTGCCAGCAGCACCCCAACGGCGGGGGGCACTGAAGCTTTCTTT.

The chain employs TRBV9 and TRBJ2-7; 8 nucleotides line up with TRBD2. Germline CDR1 is SGDLS and CDR2 is YYNGEE. The CDR3 spans 15 residues. The V segment lost 0 bases and the J segment 2 bases; nucleotides outside the gene matches: 4. CDR3: CASSVGGGTPYEQYF. In nucleotides, the CDR3 is TGTGCCAGCAGCGTAGGCGGGGGGACACCCTACGAGCAGTACTTC. The entire variable domain, with the rest obtained from reference TRBV9 and TRBJ2-7, is as follows: DSGVTQTPKHLITATGQRVTLRCSPRSGDLSVYWYQQSLDQGLQFLIQYYNGEERAKGNILERFSAQQFPDLHSELNLSSLELGDSALYFCASSVGGGTPYEQYFGPGTRLTVT.